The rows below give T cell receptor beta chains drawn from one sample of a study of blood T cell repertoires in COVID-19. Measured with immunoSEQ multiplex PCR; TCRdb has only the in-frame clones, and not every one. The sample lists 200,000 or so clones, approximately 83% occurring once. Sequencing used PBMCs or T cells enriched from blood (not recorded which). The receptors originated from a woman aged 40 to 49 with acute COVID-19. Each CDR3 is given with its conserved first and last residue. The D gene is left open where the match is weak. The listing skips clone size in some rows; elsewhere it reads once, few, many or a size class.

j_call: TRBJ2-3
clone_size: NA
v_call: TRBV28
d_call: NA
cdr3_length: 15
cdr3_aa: CASNPPPPETDTQYF
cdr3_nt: TGTGCCAGCAACCCTCCCCCTCCCGAGACAGATACGCAGTATTTT

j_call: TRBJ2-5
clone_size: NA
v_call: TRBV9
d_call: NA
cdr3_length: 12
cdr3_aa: CASSVAGETQYF
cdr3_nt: TGTGCCAGCAGCGTAGCGGGAGAGACCCAGTACTTC

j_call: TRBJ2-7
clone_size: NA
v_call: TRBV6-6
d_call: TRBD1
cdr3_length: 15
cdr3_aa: CAVRGALTGGYEQYF
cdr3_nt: TGTGCCGTAAGGGGTGCCCTTACAGGGGGCTACGAGCAGTACTTC

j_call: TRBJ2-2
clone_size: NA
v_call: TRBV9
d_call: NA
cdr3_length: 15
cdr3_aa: CASSAGDVRRGELFF
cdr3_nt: TGTGCCAGCAGCGCCGGAGATGTAAGAAGGGGGGAGCTGTTTTTT

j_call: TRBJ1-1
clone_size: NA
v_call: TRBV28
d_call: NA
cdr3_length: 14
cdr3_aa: CASSIPVTETEAFF
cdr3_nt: TGTGCCAGCAGTATCCCCGTGACAGAGACTGAAGCTTTCTTT

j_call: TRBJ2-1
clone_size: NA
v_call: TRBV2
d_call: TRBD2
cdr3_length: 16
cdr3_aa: CASTWGGTTNHNEQFF
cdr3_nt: TGTGCCAGCACGTGGGGCGGGACTACAAACCACAATGAGCAGTTCTTC

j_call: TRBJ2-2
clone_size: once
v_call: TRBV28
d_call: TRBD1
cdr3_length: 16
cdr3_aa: CASSFLDRTGTGELFF
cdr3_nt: TGTGCCAGCAGTTTCTTGGACAGGACGGGAACCGGGGAGCTGTTTTTT

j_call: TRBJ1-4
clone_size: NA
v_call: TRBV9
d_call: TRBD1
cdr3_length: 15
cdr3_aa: CASSAPGQGIEKLFF
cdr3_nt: TGTGCCAGCAGCGCTCCGGGACAGGGTATTGAAAAACTGTTTTTT

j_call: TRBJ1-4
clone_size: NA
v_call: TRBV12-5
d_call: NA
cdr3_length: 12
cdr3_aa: CASGPSGEKLFF
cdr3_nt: TGTGCTAGTGGTCCTTCGGGTGAAAAACTGTTTTTT

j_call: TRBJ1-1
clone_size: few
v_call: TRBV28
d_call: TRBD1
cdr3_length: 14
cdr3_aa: CASRRQGEGLEAFF
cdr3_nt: TGTGCCAGCAGGAGACAGGGCGAAGGACTTGAAGCTTTCTTT

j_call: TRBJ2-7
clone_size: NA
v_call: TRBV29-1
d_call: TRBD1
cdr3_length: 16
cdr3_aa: CSVEVQDRPFSYEQYF
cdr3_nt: TGCAGCGTTGAAGTGCAGGACAGGCCTTTCTCCTACGAGCAGTACTTC

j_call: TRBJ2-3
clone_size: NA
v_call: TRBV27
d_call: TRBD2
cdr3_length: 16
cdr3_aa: CASSRETSGGTDTQYF
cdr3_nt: TGTGCCAGCAGTCGCGAGACTAGCGGGGGCACAGATACGCAGTATTTT

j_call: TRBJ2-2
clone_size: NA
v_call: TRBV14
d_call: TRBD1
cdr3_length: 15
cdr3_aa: CASSASTGFAGELFF
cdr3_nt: TGTGCCAGCAGTGCTTCGACAGGGTTTGCCGGGGAGCTGTTTTTT

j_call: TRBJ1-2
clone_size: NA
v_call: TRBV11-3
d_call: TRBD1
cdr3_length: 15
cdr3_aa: CASSLGQTTNYGYTF
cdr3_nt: TGTGCCAGCAGCTTGGGACAGACAACTAACTATGGCTACACCTTC

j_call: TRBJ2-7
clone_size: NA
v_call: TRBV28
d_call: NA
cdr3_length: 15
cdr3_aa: CASSPGGGFSYEQYF
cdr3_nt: TGTGCCAGCAGCCCAGGAGGGGGCTTCTCCTACGAGCAGTACTTC

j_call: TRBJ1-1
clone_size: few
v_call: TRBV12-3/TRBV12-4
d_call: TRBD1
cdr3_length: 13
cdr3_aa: CASSTDRDTEAFF
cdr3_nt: TGTGCCAGCAGTACTGACAGGGACACTGAAGCTTTCTTT

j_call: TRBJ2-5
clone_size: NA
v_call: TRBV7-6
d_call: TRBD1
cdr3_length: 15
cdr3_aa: CASSTGTDFQETQYF
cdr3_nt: TGTGCCAGCAGCACCGGGACAGACTTTCAAGAGACCCAGTACTTC

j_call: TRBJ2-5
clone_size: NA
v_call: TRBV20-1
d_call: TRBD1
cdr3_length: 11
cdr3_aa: CSVDRVGTQYF
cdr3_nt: TGCAGTGTTGACAGGGTCGGGACCCAGTACTTC

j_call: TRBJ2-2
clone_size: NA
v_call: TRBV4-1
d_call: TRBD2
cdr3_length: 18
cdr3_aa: CASSQGAGGPTNTGELFF
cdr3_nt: TGCGCCAGCAGCCAGGGCGCGGGAGGCCCCACGAACACCGGGGAGCTGTTTTTT

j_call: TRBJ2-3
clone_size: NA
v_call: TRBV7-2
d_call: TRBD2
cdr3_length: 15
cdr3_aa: CASSLGAGGADTQYF
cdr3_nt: TGTGCCAGCAGCTTAGGAGCGGGAGGCGCAGATACGCAGTATTTT

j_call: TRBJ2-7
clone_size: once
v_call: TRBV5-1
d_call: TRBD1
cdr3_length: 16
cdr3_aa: CASSPLGQGAEDEQYF
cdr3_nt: TGCGCCAGCAGCCCTCTGGGACAGGGGGCGGAGGACGAGCAGTACTTC

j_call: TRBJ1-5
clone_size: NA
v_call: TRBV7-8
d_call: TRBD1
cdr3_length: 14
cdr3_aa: CASSPDRVYQPQHF
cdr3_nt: TGTGCCAGCAGCCCCGACAGGGTCTATCAGCCCCAGCATTTT

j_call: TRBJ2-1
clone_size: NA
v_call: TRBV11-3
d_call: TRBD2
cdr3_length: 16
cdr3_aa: CASSLRLAGGNNEQFF
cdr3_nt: TGTGCCAGCAGCTTAAGACTAGCGGGGGGCAACAATGAGCAGTTCTTC

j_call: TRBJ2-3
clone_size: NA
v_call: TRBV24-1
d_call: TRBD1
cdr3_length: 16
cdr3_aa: CATSAGDRGATDTQYF
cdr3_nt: TGTGCCACCAGTGCCGGGGACAGGGGAGCAACAGATACGCAGTATTTT

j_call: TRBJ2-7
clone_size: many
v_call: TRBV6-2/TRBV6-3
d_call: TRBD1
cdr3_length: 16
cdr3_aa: CASSPRGQGPSYEQYF
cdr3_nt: TGTGCCAGCAGCCCGCGCGGACAGGGACCTTCCTACGAGCAGTACTTC

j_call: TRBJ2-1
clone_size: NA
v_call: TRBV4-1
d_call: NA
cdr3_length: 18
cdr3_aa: CASSQDQRGHLVYNEQFF
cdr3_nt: TGCGCCAGCAGCCAAGATCAGCGGGGACATTTAGTCTACAATGAGCAGTTCTTC

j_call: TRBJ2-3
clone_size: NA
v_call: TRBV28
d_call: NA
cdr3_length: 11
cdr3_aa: CTSSALVPQYF
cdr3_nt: TGTACCAGCAGCGCACTAGTGCCGCAGTATTTT

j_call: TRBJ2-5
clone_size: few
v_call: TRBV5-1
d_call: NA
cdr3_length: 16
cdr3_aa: CASSARPRDLPETQYF
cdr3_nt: TGCGCCAGCAGCGCCCGCCCCCGGGATCTGCCAGAGACCCAGTACTTC

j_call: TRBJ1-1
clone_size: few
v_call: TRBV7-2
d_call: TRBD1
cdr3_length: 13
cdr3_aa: CASSRSRRGEAFF
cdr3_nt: TGTGCCAGCAGCCGAAGCCGCAGGGGGGAAGCTTTCTTT

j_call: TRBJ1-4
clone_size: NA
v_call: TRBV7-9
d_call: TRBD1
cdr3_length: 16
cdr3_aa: CASSLALGTGNEKLFF
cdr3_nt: TGTGCCAGCAGCTTAGCGTTGGGGACAGGGAATGAAAAACTGTTTTTT

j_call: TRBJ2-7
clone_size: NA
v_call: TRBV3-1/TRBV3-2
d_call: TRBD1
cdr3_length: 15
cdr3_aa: CASSQTTGAPYEQYF
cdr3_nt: TGTGCCAGCAGCCAAACGACAGGGGCCCCCTACGAGCAGTACTTC

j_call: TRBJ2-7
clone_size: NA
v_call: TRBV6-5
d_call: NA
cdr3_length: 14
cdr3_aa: CASSYRDTNYEQYF
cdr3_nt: TGTGCCAGCAGTTACCGGGACACGAATTACGAGCAGTACTTC

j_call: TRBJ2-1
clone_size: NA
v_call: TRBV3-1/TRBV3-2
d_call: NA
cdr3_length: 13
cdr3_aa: CASSQSGGNEQFF
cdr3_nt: TGTGCCAGCAGCCAGTCCGGAGGAAATGAGCAGTTCTTC

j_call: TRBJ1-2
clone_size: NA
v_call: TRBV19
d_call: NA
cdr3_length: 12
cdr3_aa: CASSRQNYGYTF
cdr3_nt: TGTGCCAGTAGTAGGCAGAACTATGGCTACACCTTC

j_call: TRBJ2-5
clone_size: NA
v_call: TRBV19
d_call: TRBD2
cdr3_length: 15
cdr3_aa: CASSSATSGQETQYF
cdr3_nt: TGTGCCAGTAGTTCTGCGACTAGCGGACAAGAGACCCAGTACTTC

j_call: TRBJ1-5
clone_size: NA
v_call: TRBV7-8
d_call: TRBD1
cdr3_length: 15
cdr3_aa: CASSLGQGYNQPQHF
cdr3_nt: TGTGCCAGCAGCTTAGGACAGGGTTATAATCAGCCCCAGCATTTT

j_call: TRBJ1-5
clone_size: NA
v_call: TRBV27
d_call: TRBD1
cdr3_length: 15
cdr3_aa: CASRLGQGDFQPQHF
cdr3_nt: TGTGCCAGCAGATTAGGACAGGGGGATTTTCAGCCCCAGCATTTT

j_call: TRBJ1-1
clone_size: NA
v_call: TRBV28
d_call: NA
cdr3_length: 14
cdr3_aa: CASSSPGSNTEAFF
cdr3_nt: TGTGCCAGCAGTTCCCCAGGGTCTAACACTGAAGCTTTCTTT

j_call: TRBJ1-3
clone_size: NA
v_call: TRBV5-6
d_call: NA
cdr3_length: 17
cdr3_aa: CASSFDRTGKSGNTIYF
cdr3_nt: TGTGCCAGCAGCTTTGATCGTACAGGGAAGTCCGGAAACACCATATATTTT

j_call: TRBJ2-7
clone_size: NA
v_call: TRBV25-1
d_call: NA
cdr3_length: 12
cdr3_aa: CASSNRVYEQYF
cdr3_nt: TGTGCCAGCAGTAACAGGGTCTACGAGCAGTACTTC

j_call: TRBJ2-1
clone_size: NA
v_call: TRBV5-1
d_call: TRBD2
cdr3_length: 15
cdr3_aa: CASSTGTSGHNEQFF
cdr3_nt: TGCGCCAGCAGCACAGGGACTAGCGGGCACAATGAGCAGTTCTTC

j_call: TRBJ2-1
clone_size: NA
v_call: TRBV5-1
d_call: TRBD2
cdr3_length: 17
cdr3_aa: CASKVEGLGLAYNEQFF
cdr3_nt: TGCGCCAGCAAAGTGGAGGGTTTGGGACTAGCCTACAATGAGCAGTTCTTC

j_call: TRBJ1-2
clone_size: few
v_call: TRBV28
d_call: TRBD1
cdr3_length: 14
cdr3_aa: CASSFSDRAYGYTF
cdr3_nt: TGTGCCAGCAGTTTTTCGGACAGGGCCTATGGCTACACCTTC

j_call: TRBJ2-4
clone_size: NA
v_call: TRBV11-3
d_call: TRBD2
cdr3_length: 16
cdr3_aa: CASSLGGGGGRNIQYF
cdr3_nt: TGTGCCAGCAGCTTAGGTGGTGGGGGGGGAAGGAACATTCAGTACTTC

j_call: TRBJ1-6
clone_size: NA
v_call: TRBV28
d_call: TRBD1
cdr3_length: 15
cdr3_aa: CASSLRAGGDSPLHF
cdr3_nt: TGTGCCAGCAGTTTAAGGGCAGGGGGAGATTCACCCCTCCACTTT

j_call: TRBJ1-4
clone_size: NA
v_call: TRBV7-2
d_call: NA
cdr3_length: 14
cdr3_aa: CASGLPGAREKLFF
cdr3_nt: TGTGCCAGCGGACTACCGGGAGCCCGTGAAAAACTGTTTTTT

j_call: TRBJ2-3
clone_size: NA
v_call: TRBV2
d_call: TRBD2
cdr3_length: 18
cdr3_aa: CASRDGLAGGLSTDTQYF
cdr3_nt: TGTGCCAGCAGGGACGGACTAGCGGGAGGTTTGAGCACAGATACGCAGTATTTT

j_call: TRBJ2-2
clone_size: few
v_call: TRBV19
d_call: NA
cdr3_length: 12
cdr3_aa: CARTGNTGELFF
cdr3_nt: TGTGCCAGGACAGGTAACACCGGGGAGCTGTTTTTT

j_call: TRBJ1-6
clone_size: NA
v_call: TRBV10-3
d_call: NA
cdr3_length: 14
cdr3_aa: CAISGLASNSPLHF
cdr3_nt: TGTGCCATCAGTGGGTTGGCCAGTAATTCACCCCTCCACTTT

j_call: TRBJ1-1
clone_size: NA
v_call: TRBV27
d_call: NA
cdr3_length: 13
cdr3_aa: CASLKQGSTEAFF
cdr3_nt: TGTGCCAGCTTGAAACAGGGTAGCACTGAAGCTTTCTTT

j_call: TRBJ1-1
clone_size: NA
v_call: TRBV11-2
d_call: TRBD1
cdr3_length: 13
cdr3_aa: CASSYLGGQEAFF
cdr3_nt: TGTGCCAGCAGCTATCTAGGGGGACAGGAAGCTTTCTTT

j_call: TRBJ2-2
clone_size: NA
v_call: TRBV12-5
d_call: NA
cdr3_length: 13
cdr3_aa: CASGRDFTGELFF
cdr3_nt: TGTGCTAGTGGACGGGACTTTACCGGGGAGCTGTTTTTT

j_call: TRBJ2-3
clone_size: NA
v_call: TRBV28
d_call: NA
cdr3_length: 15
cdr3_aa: CASSSPGQGTDTQYF
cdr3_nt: TGTGCCAGCAGTTCTCCCGGCCAGGGCACAGATACGCAGTATTTT

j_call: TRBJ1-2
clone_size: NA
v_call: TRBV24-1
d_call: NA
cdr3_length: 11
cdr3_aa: CATSAGYGYTF
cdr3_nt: TGTGCCACCAGTGCCGGGTATGGCTACACCTTC

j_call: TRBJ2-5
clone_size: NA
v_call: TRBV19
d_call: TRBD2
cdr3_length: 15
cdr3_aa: CASRLTSGSEETQYF
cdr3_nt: TGTGCCAGTAGACTGACTAGCGGGAGCGAAGAGACCCAGTACTTC

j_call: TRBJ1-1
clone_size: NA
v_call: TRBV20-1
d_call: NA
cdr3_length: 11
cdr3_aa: CSASISGEAFF
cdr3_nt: TGCAGTGCTAGTATCTCCGGGGAAGCTTTCTTT

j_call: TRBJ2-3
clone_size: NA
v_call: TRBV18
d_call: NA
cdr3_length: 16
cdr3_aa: CASSPSPKRGTDTQYF
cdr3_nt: TGTGCCAGCTCACCATCCCCCAAACGGGGCACAGATACGCAGTATTTT

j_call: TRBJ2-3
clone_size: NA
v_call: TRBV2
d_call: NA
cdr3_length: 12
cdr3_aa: CASSAGPDTQYF
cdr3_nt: TGTGCCAGCAGTGCCGGTCCAGATACGCAGTATTTT

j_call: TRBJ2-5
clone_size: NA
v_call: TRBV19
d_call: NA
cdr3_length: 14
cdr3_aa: CASSISVGRETQYF
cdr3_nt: TGTGCCAGTAGTATATCGGTGGGGAGGGAGACCCAGTACTTC